This T cell receptor beta chain was identified in a study of T-cell reconstitution after alpha-beta-depleted transplantation in children. This clonotype appeared a few times. Looked up from germline, CDR1 is SGHDN and CDR2 is FVKESK. The CDR3 sequence is 17 residues long. V lost 0 bases to trimming and J lost 5 bases; unmatched junction nucleotides: 6. Using unique molecular identifiers, the investigators prepared the TCRbeta library. TCRdb itself ran the PCR reads through MiXCR, one entry per CDR3 protein. The repertoire holds a few hundred thousand distinct CDR3 sequences, with about 9.4% as singletons.

The sequences come from PBMCs from the stem cell graft donor, collected from the stem cell graft. The chain combines TRBV14 with TRBJ2-2, with 10 nucleotides matching TRBD2. The source is a human donor who donated a stem cell graft to a child with acute lymphoblastic leukemia. The CDR3 spells CASSQDILAGATGELFF. The CDR3 nucleotides are TGTGCCAGCAGCCAAGATATCCTAGCGGGAGCAACCGGGGAGCTGTTTTTT.